This T cell receptor (beta chain) was captured by sequencing in a study of chronic HIV infection and antiretroviral therapy. In this sample, this clonotype turned up many times. TCRdb processed the 5' RACE reads anew with MiXCR; each CDR3 protein has one entry. This table holds tens of thousands of distinct CDR3 sequences, 8% to 10% found once. The CDR3 spans 14 residues. Trimming took 6 bases from V and 5 from J, leaving 16 bases between them. Germline V CDR1 and CDR2: MDHEN, SYDVKM. Sequenced material: peripheral blood. This TCR was recovered from an adult who had HIV and had not received antiretroviral therapy, or was an uninfected healthy control (not recorded which). The V and J genes are TRBV28 and TRBJ2-5; unclear D gene. CDR3 DNA sequence: TGTGCCAGCAGGCCCCGCAAAGGACCGGAGACCCAGTACTTC. It is translated as CASRPRKGPETQYF.